This TCR beta chain originates from a study of PD-L1 blockade in urothelial cancer. Study-level background: In about 2014, patients got going on atezolizumab, taking 1,200 mg intravenously every 3 weeks.

Points from the study as a whole: Tumor-associated clones in blood expanded more at 3 weeks in durable-benefit patients.

The length of the CDR3 is 16 residues. With V trimmed by 3 bases and J by 2 bases, 6 bases remained unmatched. Germline CDR1 is MGHDK and CDR2 is SYGVNS. The method was immunoSEQ multiplex PCR; TCRdb's version includes in-frame clones alone and lacks a portion of them. The sample consists of around 45,000 clones, 85% to 90% of them appearing once. Worth noting for this clone: Its antigen is currently unknown.

The chain uses TRBV25-1 and TRBJ1-5; TRBD1 matches 8 bases. Specimen: PBMCs, collected around atezolizumab (anti-PD-L1) treatment. The TCR originated in a woman aged 55 to 70 with urothelial cancer. The CDR3 is CASSEARGLGNQPQHF. The CDR3 DNA is TGTGCCAGCAGTGAGGCCAGGGGGCTCGGCAATCAGCCCCAGCATTTT.